The next 6 T cell receptor beta chains were all read from a single sample in a study of blood T cell repertoires in COVID-19. This table comes from immunoSEQ multiplex PCR, and its TCRdb copy is limited to in-frame clones, with some not included. The sample lists some 150,000 clones; approximately 82% were seen once. Material for sequencing was PBMCs or T cells enriched from blood (not recorded which). The receptors here all came from a man between 50 and 59 years old who had recovered from COVID-19.

This clone was detected a few times. The chain combines TRBV6-1 with TRBJ1-2; TRBD1 might be the D (5 bases). The CDR3 extends over 14 amino acids. Germline CDR1 MNHNS, CDR2 SASEGT. V was trimmed by 2 bases and J by 3 bases, leaving 10 bases between them. CDR3 nucleotide sequence: TGTGCCAGCAGTGAACCCGACAGCTACTATGGCTACACCTTC. Translating gives CASSEPDSYYGYTF.

The J gene is TRBJ1-1, the V gene TRBV30; D perhaps matches TRBD1 (5 bases). The V gene's germline CDR1 is GTSNPN and CDR2 SVGIG (reference sequence). The CDR3 has 14 residues. The V end lost 6 bases, the J end lost 1 base, and 15 bases lay between the germline ends. The CDR3 DNA reads as TGTGCCTGTAAACCTGGACACCGGAACACTGAAGCTTTCTTT. It yields the protein CACKPGHRNTEAFF.

The chain combines TRBV4-1 with TRBJ1-5, with 11 nucleotides matching TRBD1. V lost 3 bases to trimming and J lost 5 bases; unmatched junction nucleotides: 0. Per the germline V gene, CDR1 is MGHRA and CDR2 is YSYEKL. The length of the CDR3 is 14 residues. CDR3 sequence: CASSQGQGDQPQHF. The CDR3 bases are TGCGCCAGCAGCCAGGGACAGGGGGATCAGCCCCAGCATTTT.

The chain joins TRBV7-8 to TRBJ2-7; D might be TRBD2 (5 bases). This CDR3 is built from 16 residues. Germline V gene lookup returns CDR1 SGHVS and CDR2 FQNEAQ. Trimming took 5 bases from V and 1 from J, leaving 18 bases between them. CDR3 bases: TGTGCCAGCAGCCTAGTGTCGCGGGCCTTTTCCTACGAGCAGTACTTC. Its protein is CASSLVSRAFSYEQYF.

In its sample, this clone was seen once. This chain uses TRBV28 with TRBJ2-7, with TRBD2 matching over 9 bases. Germline CDR1 and CDR2: MDHEN and SYDVKM. The CDR3 has 17 residues. With 1 base clipped from V and 0 bases from J, the junction kept 7 bases outside the gene matches. This chain's CDR3 is CASSLSLAGPASYEQYF. CDR3 sequence (DNA): TGTGCCAGCAGTTTATCCCTAGCGGGGCCTGCCTCCTACGAGCAGTACTTC.

V and J are TRBV3-1 (or the pseudogene TRBV3-2) and TRBJ1-2, with 8 positions matching TRBD1. The CDR3 covers 15 residues. With V trimmed by 0 bases and J by 8 bases, 8 bases remained unmatched. Germline V gene lookup returns CDR1 LGHDT and CDR2 YNNKEL (reference sequence). Here the CDR3 reads CASSQDPGGSRGYTF. The DNA of the CDR3 is TGTGCCAGCAGCCAAGATCCAGGGGGCTCGCGCGGCTACACCTTC.